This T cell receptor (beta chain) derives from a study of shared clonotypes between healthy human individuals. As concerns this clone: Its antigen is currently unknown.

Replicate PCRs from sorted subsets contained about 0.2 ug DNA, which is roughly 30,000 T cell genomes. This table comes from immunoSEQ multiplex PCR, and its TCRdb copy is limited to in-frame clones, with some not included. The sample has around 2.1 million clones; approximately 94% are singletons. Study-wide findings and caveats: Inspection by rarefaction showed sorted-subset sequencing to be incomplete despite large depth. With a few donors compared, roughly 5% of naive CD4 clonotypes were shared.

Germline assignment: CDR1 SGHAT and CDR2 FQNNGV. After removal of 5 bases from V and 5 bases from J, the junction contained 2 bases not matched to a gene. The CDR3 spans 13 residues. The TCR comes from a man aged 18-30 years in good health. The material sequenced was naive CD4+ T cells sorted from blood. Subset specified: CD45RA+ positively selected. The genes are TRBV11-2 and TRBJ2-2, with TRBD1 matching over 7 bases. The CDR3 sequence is CASSQQGTGELFF. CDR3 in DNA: TGTGCCAGCAGCCAACAGGGGACCGGGGAGCTGTTTTTT.